Listed here are 13 T cell receptor beta chains from one sample, sequenced in a study of T cells in Graves' hyperthyroidism and ophthalmopathy. Amplification of TCR beta CDR3 regions was performed using RNA transcripts as template. The HTBI primer set drove a first-round RT-PCR of the TCR CDR3. TCRdb passed the multiplex PCR reads through MiXCR, listing each CDR3 protein once. This table holds hundreds of thousands of distinct CDR3 sequences, around a fifth found once. The sample consisted of blood. Source of these receptors: an older woman with Graves' ophthalmopathy.

The rearrangement joins TRBV30 to TRBJ1-6; possible D gene TRBD1, 5 bases. The CDR3 runs to 16 residues. Germline assignment: CDR1 GTSNPN and CDR2 SVGIG (reference sequence). V lost 3 bases and J 6 bases, leaving 18 bases between the germline ends. The CDR3 loop is CAWSRSGGIGNSPLHF. In DNA, the CDR3 is TGTGCCTGGAGCAGGAGCGGGGGTATAGGTAATTCACCCCTCCACTTT. The full variable domain, rest sourced from reference TRBV30 and TRBJ1-6, is SQTIHQWPATLVQPVGSPLSLECTVEGTSNPNLYWYRQAAGRGLQLLFYSVGIGQISSEVPQNLSASRPQDRQFILSSKKLLLSDSGFYLCAWSRSGGIGNSPLHFGNGTRLTVT.

This clonotype has ten or more counts. The chain couples TRBV7-2 to TRBJ1-5; 8 bases fit TRBD1. Looked up from germline, CDR1 is SGHTA and CDR2 is FQGNSA. This CDR3 has 15 residues. The V and J ends lost 3 bases and 0 bases, in that order; junction bases with no gene match: 1. The CDR3 coding sequence is TGTGCCAGCAGCTTGGGACAGGCTAGCAATCAGCCCCAGCATTTT. This translates into CASSLGQASNQPQHF. Filled out from reference TRBV7-2 and TRBJ1-5, the complete variable domain reads GAGVSQSPSNKVTEKGKDVELRCDPISGHTALYWYRQSLGQGLEFLIYFQGNSAPDKSGLPSDRFSAERTGGSVSTLTIQRTQQEDSAVYLCASSLGQASNQPQHFGDGTRLSIL.

Here the CDR3 reads CASSLNVGRNEKLFF. The CDR3 DNA is TGCGCCAGCAGCTTGAATGTCGGCCGAAATGAAAAACTGTTTTTT. The chain couples TRBV5-1 to TRBJ1-4; D remains unclear. The CDR3 contains 15 residues. Per germline, CDR1 SGHRS and CDR2 YFSETQ. V lost 1 base and J lost 5, with 12 bases in between.

This chain joins TRBV20-1 and TRBJ2-3; 7 positions match TRBD1. Germline trimming cut 4 bases from V and 2 bases from J; bases unmatched to any gene: 6. CDR3 size: 14 residues. Germline V lookup: CDR1 DFQATT, CDR2 SNEGSKA (reference sequence). In DNA, the CDR3 is TGCAGTGCTATAGGCGACAGGGTCACAGATACGCAGTATTTT. Residues: CSAIGDRVTDTQYF.

This clonotype turned up a few times. The V gene is TRBV7-8, the J gene TRBJ2-2, with 7 bases aligning to TRBD2. This CDR3 comprises 18 residues. Trimming removed 5 bases from V and 4 bases from J; junction bases left unmatched: 16. Germline V lookup: CDR1 SGHVS, CDR2 FQNEAQ. CDR3 loop: CASSPRGGAGLVTGELFF. As DNA, the CDR3 is TGTGCCAGCAGCCCGCGCGGGGGAGCGGGATTGGTCACCGGGGAGCTGTTTTTT.

This clonotype was seen only a few times. V and J are TRBV10-3 and TRBJ1-6; D may be TRBD1 (6 bases). This CDR3 region has 16 residues. Deletions cut 0 bases from V and 7 bases from J, with 13 bases between. Germline assignment: CDR1 ENHRY and CDR2 SYGVKD. This chain's CDR3 is CAISESGAGVNSPLHF. The CDR3, as DNA: TGTGCCATCAGTGAGTCGGGGGCAGGCGTAAATTCACCCCTCCACTTT.

This clonotype has only a few counts. The V and J genes are TRBV11-1 and TRBJ2-5; D perhaps matches TRBD2 (5 bases). Per germline, CDR1 SGHAT and CDR2 FQDESV (reference sequence). The CDR3 runs to 14 residues. The V gene lost 5 bases and the J gene lost 3 bases, with 13 bases spanning the gap. The DNA for the CDR3 is TGTGCCAGCAGCGCCCCCGGAGGAAAAGAGACCCAGTACTTC. It specifies CASSAPGGKETQYF.

This clonotype was picked up a small number of times. The chain uses TRBV18 and TRBJ2-5; D uncertain. CDR3 length: 14 amino acids. The V and J ends lost 0 bases and 4 bases respectively, with 9 bases between them. The germline V gene has CDR1 KGHSH and CDR2 LQKENI. The CDR3 nucleotides are TGTGCCAGCTCACCACCGGACGGGCCAGAGACCCAGTACTTC. Protein sequence: CASSPPDGPETQYF.

This clonotype was observed at least ten times. The chain carries TRBV2 and TRBJ2-3, with 12 nucleotides matching TRBD2. After removal of 1 base from V and 3 bases from J, the junction contained 5 bases not matched to a gene. The CDR3 has 17 residues. CDR1 and CDR2 from the germline V gene are SNHLY and FYNNEI. The CDR3 nucleotides are TGTGCCAGCAGTGAAGACCGACTAGCGGGAGTGACAGATACGCAGTATTTT. Protein: CASSEDRLAGVTDTQYF.

This sequence joins TRBV12-3 or TRBV12-4 and TRBJ1-1; 10 bases match TRBD1. CDR3 size: 15 residues. V lost 6 bases and J lost 5; bases outside the gene matches: 9. The CDR3 here is CASSPRQGADTEAFF. The CDR3 nucleotides read TGTGCCAGCAGCCCCCGACAGGGGGCGGATACTGAAGCTTTCTTT.

The sample holds one count of this clonotype. The J gene is TRBJ1-6, the V gene TRBV30; TRBD1 aligns across 7 bases. Germline CDR1 GTSNPN, CDR2 SVGIG (reference sequence). The CDR3 covers 15 residues. V was pared by 2 bases and J by 5 bases, with 6 bases of the junction left unmatched. The CDR3 DNA follows: TGTGCCTGGAGTTACGGGACAGCAAATAATTCACCCCTCCACTTT. Translated: CAWSYGTANNSPLHF.

The table lists this clonotype with many counts. The chain couples TRBV2 to TRBJ2-7; D remains unclear. The V gene lost 3 bases and the J gene lost 9 bases, with 12 bases spanning the gap. The CDR3 has 12 residues. Germline V CDR1 and CDR2: SNHLY, FYNNEI. The CDR3 bases are TGTGCCAGCAGTGAGTACCAGATCGGGCAGTACTTC. Encoded protein: CASSEYQIGQYF.

The chain links TRBV20-1 to TRBJ2-4; 13 nucleotides align to TRBD2. This CDR3 has 20 amino acids. The germline CDR1 and CDR2 sequences are DFQATT and SNEGSKA (reference sequence). V was pared by 2 bases and J by 1 base, with 14 bases of the junction left unmatched. CDR3 residues: CSARSIMGTSGMGAKNIQYF. In DNA, the CDR3 is TGCAGTGCTAGATCCATCATGGGGACTAGCGGGATGGGGGCCAAAAACATTCAGTACTTC.